Below are 24 T cell receptor beta chains sequenced from a single sample in a study of blood T cells in healthy people across ages (dated by TCRdb to the mid-2010s). Libraries were prepared through 5' RACE. Instrument on record: Illumina HiSeq 2500. A second PCR of roughly 7 to 11 cycles was performed with a sample-barcoded 5' primer and a J-beta primer mix. TCRdb reanalyzed the raw reads on its own, using fastp at Q25 for trimming and MiXCR for clone calling, and kept in-frame beta chains. Entries that share a CDR3 protein sequence are merged under the most common genes and DNA. The sample table shows more than 800,000 distinct CDR3 sequences, and 25% to 35% are seen once. The ten largest account for 15% to 20% of the sample. The material sequenced was blood. These receptor sequences come from a woman at least 80 years old in good health.

This clonotype was seen repeatedly, ten times or more. At one boundary the junction diverges from the germline segment, which might be a read error. The chain joins TRBV5-6 to TRBJ1-2; D ambiguous. CDR1 is SGHDT, CDR2 YYEEEE, per germline. This CDR3 has 14 residues. The CDR3 DNA reads as TGCGCCAGCAGCTCAGGACCCGGCAACTATGGCTACACCTTC. This sequence encodes CASSSGPGNYGYTF.

The chain recombines TRBV15 with TRBJ2-1, with D perhaps TRBD1 (6 bases). The J call may be incorrect, as the DNA end agrees better with TRBJ2-7. Germline CDR1 and CDR2: LNHNV and YYDKDF (reference sequence). The CDR3 consists of 17 residues. The CDR3 loop is CATSRDPRGSSYNEQYF. The DNA for the CDR3 is TGTGCCACCAGCAGAGATCCCAGGGGATCGTCCTACAATGAGCAGTACTTC.

The rearrangement links TRBV6-1 to TRBJ1-1, with D maybe TRBD1 (6 bases). The CDR3 spans 15 residues. V lost 7 bases, J lost 3 bases, and 18 bases lay in between. From germline, CDR1 is MNHNS and CDR2 SASEGT. The CDR3 DNA is TGTGCCAGCACCTACGGGGGGCGCAGAGACACTGAAGCTTTCTTT. Its protein is CASTYGGRRDTEAFF.

This clonotype came up a few times. The genes are TRBV28 and TRBJ1-2; TRBD1 matches 8 bases. The CDR3 totals 13 residues. Trimming removed 6 bases from V and 7 bases from J; junction bases left unmatched: 7. Per the germline V gene, CDR1 is MDHEN and CDR2 is SYDVKM. CDR3 DNA: TGTGCCAGCAGGCGTACACAGGGGGGTGGCTACACCTTC. Translating gives CASRRTQGGGYTF.

There are many counts of this clonotype. This chain links TRBV7-9 with TRBJ2-2; D uncertain. The CDR3 spans 12 residues. Trimming left V 6 bases short and J 1 base short, with 3 bases between. The germline V gene has CDR1 SEHNR and CDR2 FQNEAQ (reference sequence). Written as DNA, the CDR3 is TGTGCCAGCAGTGAGAACACCGGGGAGCTGTTTTTT. Translating it yields CASSENTGELFF.

In this sample, this clonotype turned up many times. The V call is TRBV20-1, the J call TRBJ2-5; 8 nucleotides line up with TRBD2. With 5 bases clipped from V and 4 bases from J, the junction kept 18 bases outside the gene matches. Germline CDR1 DFQATT, CDR2 SNEGSKA (reference sequence). There are 17 residues in the CDR3. CDR3: CSAHRGSGRGAGETQYF. CDR3 nucleotides: TGCAGTGCTCATAGGGGTAGTGGGCGGGGGGCCGGAGAGACCCAGTACTTC.

The sample holds many counts of this clonotype. The chain uses TRBV6-2 or TRBV6-3 and TRBJ2-6; 9 bases are a match to TRBD1. Germline trimming cut 5 bases from V and 4 bases from J; bases unmatched to any gene: 15. The CDR3 extends over 19 amino acids. The germline gives CDR1 MNHEY, CDR2 SVGEGT. DNA for the CDR3: TGTGCCAGCAGTACCAGCAAACCGGGACAGGGATCCGGGGCCAACGTCCTGACTTTC. Its translation is CASSTSKPGQGSGANVLTF.

In this sample, this clonotype turned up a few times. This chain uses TRBV20-1 with TRBJ2-7; no reliable D call. Germline V gene data show CDR1 as DFQATT and CDR2 as SNEGSKA (reference sequence). The CDR3 extends over 11 amino acids. The V gene lost 6 bases and the J gene lost 7 bases, with 13 bases spanning the gap. In DNA, the CDR3 is TGCAGTGCCGGACCATACAATGAGCAGTACTTC. Translation: CSAGPYNEQYF.

In this sample, this clonotype turned up a few times. This could be a read error, since a much larger clone is one nucleotide away. The rearrangement uses TRBV4-3 and TRBJ2-5; 7 bases are a match to TRBD1. The J call may not be correct, given that the DNA end is closer to TRBJ2-7. CDR1 is LGHNA and CDR2 is YSLEER in the germline V gene. The CDR3 loop spans 15 amino acids. The DNA of the CDR3 is TGCGCCAGCAGCCAAGAGGTCGGCAGGGGGTACGAGCAGTACTTC. Translated: CASSQEVGRGYEQYF.

The V call is TRBV7-8, the J call TRBJ2-7; D is perhaps TRBD1 (5 bases). V was pared by 1 base and J by 7 bases, with 23 bases between. The CDR3 length is 17 residues. In germline, CDR1 is SGHVS, CDR2 FQNEAQ. CDR3 region: CASSLVAGFRLRDEQYF. CDR3 nucleotides: TGTGCCAGCAGCTTAGTGGCCGGGTTCCGCCTCAGGGATGAGCAGTACTTC.

The chain links TRBV18 to TRBJ2-5; D perhaps matches TRBD1 (6 bases). CDR1 KGHSH and CDR2 LQKENI come from the germline V gene. V lost 6 bases to trimming and J lost 2 bases, with 25 bases between them. The CDR3 runs 18 residues. DNA of the CDR3: TGTGCCAGCTCGCGGAGGAGCAGGGGCGTGCTTGAACAAGAGACCCAGTACTTC. This codes for CASSRRSRGVLEQETQYF.

As to this clonotype: At one end the junction does not follow the germline gene, possibly because of a read error. The CDR3 region is CTSSYPGVNVLTF. In DNA, the CDR3 is TGTACCAGCAGTTACCCAGGGGTCAACGTCCTGACTTTC. This chain links TRBV6-2 or TRBV6-3 with TRBJ2-6; a possible D gene is TRBD1 (6 bases). This CDR3 has 13 amino acids. Germline V CDR1 and CDR2: MNHEY, SVGEGT.

This clonotype was detected a few times. The V call is TRBV20-1, the J call TRBJ1-2; D is unclear. This CDR3 contains 12 residues. The germline V gene encodes CDR1 DFQATT and CDR2 SNEGSKA (reference sequence). Trimming stripped 6 bases from V and 4 bases from J, with 12 bases between. CDR3 in amino acids: CSAPWSAYGYTF. Here the CDR3 DNA reads TGCAGTGCCCCGTGGTCAGCCTATGGCTACACCTTC.

A note on this clonotype: Since a much larger clone is just one base distant, this may be a read error. This is likely a read error, given that the CDR3 carries no conserved phenylalanine or tryptophan at its end. The V gene is TRBV27, the J gene TRBJ2-3; 7 bases match TRBD2. The germline CDR1 and CDR2 sequences are MNHEY and SMNVEV (reference sequence). This CDR3 is 15 amino acids long. Trimming took 2 bases from V and 1 from J; bases not matched to a gene: 3. The CDR3 bases are TGTGCCAGCAGTTTACAGCGGGGTCGCACAGATACGCAGTATTTG. Translated: CASSLQRGRTDTQYL.

In this sample, this clonotype turned up many times. The CDR3 DNA reads TGCGCCAGCAGCATTGGACAGGGGCAAGAGACCCAGTACTTC. Encoded protein: CASSIGQGQETQYF. The rearrangement joins TRBV5-1 to TRBJ2-5; 9 nucleotides match TRBD1. CDR1 and CDR2 from the germline V gene are SGHRS and YFSETQ. Losses at the gene ends were 4 bases for V and 2 bases for J; bases not matched to a gene: 3. The CDR3 consists of 14 residues. The full variable domain, its missing parts supplied by reference TRBV5-1 and TRBJ2-5, is KAGVTQTPRYLIKTRGQQVTLSCSPISGHRSVSWYQQTPGQGLQFLFEYFSETQRNKGNFPGRFSGRQFSNSRSEMNVSTLELGDSALYLCASSIGQGQETQYFGPGTRLLVL.

The gene calls are TRBV13 and TRBJ2-3; the match to TRBD2 covers 10 bases. The CDR3 loop spans 17 amino acids. V shed 0 bases, J shed 2 bases, and the junction held 5 bases outside the gene matches. Germline V CDR1 and CDR2: PRHDT, FYEKMQ (reference sequence). CDR3 region: CASSLGLAGAITDTQYF. CDR3 coding DNA: TGTGCCAGCAGCTTAGGGCTAGCGGGGGCCATCACAGATACGCAGTATTTT.

This clonotype came up many times. The chain has TRBV5-1 and TRBJ2-7; possibly TRBD1 for D (5 bases). With 0 bases removed from V and 6 bases from J, the gap between germline ends came to 16 bases. The germline V gene encodes CDR1 SGHRS and CDR2 YFSETQ. CDR3 size: 15 residues. The CDR3 region is CASSLALAGKIEQYF. The CDR3 DNA follows: TGCGCCAGCAGCTTGGCCTTGGCAGGGAAAATCGAGCAGTACTTC. The variable domain in full, with the rest retrieved from reference TRBV5-1 and TRBJ2-7, is KAGVTQTPRYLIKTRGQQVTLSCSPISGHRSVSWYQQTPGQGLQFLFEYFSETQRNKGNFPGRFSGRQFSNSRSEMNVSTLELGDSALYLCASSLALAGKIEQYFGPGTRLTVT.

This clonotype was seen a few times. This chain uses TRBV6-2 or TRBV6-3 with TRBJ1-1, with 10 bases that match TRBD1. The trim removed 6 bases at V and 1 base at J, leaving 2 bases unmatched. Germline V gene data show CDR1 as MNHEY and CDR2 as SVGEGT. This CDR3 region has 14 residues. As DNA, the CDR3 is TGTGCCAGCAGAAGACAGGGGGCGAACACTGAAGCTTTCTTT. Protein product: CASRRQGANTEAFF.

On this clonotype: A read error may be the cause here, since a much bigger clone is one base away. The V and J genes are TRBV6-6 and TRBJ2-1; the D gene is possibly TRBD2 (6 bases). Germline V lookup: CDR1 MNHNY, CDR2 SVGAGI (reference sequence). Trimming took 10 bases from V and 8 from J, leaving 15 bases between them. The CDR3 has 12 amino acids. The CDR3 protein is CANKAGFDEQFF. CDR3 nucleotides: TGTGCCAACAAGGCGGGGTTCGATGAGCAGTTCTTC.

The rearrangement joins TRBV28 to TRBJ1-2; 8 nucleotides line up with TRBD1. V lost 10 bases to trimming and J lost 4 bases; unmatched junction nucleotides: 8. The CDR3 is 13 amino acids. The germline CDR1 and CDR2 sequences are MDHEN and SYDVKM. CDR3: CANSLGQGYGYTF. CDR3 nucleotide sequence: TGTGCCAACAGCCTAGGACAGGGCTATGGCTACACCTTC.

Points on this clonotype: With a much larger clone just one base away, this may be a read error. The chain links TRBV28 to TRBJ2-1; D gene ambiguous. The germline V gene has CDR1 MDHEN and CDR2 SYDVKM. The length of the CDR3 is 11 residues. The V gene lost 10 bases and the J gene lost 8 bases, with 12 bases spanning the gap. CDR3 in DNA: TGTGCCACGGGCACAAGGTATGAGCAGTTCTTC. It specifies CATGTRYEQFF. The full variable domain, in which reference TRBV28 and TRBJ2-1 provide the parts outside the CDR3, is DVKVTQSSRYLVKRTGEKVFLECVQDMDHENMFWYRQDPGLGLRLIYFSYDVKMKEKGDIPEGYSVSREKKERFSLILESASTNQTSMYLCATGTRYEQFFGPGTRLTVL.

A remark on this clonotype: Given a much more abundant clone one base away, this may be a read error. The V gene is TRBV2, the J gene TRBJ2-7, with a weak D call TRBD1 (5 bases). This CDR3 contains 13 residues. Looked up from germline, CDR1 is SNHLY and CDR2 is FYNNEI. This chain's CDR3 is CTSKNQGSYEQYF. In DNA, the CDR3 is TGTACCAGCAAGAACCAGGGTTCTTACGAGCAGTACTTC. Supplemented by reference TRBV2 and TRBJ2-7, the full variable domain reads EPEVTQTPSHQVTQMGQEVILRCVPISNHLYFYWYRQILGQKVEFLVSFYNNEISEKSEIFDDQFSVERPDGSNFTLKIRSTKLEDSAMYFCTSKNQGSYEQYFGPGTRLTVT.

This clonotype showed up just once. With a much larger clone just one base away, this may be a read error. This chain links TRBV20-1 with TRBJ2-4, with D hard to call. The germline V and J ends were trimmed by 3 bases and 3 bases, with 24 bases remaining between them. The germline CDR1 and CDR2 sequences are DFQATT and SNEGSKA (reference sequence). The CDR3 sequence is 18 residues long. The DNA of the CDR3 is TGCAGTGCTAGTACACCTAGAGTGGAATTGGTTGGCAAAAACATTCAGTACTTC. This codes for CSASTPRVELVGKNIQYF.

Many counts were recorded for this clonotype. V usage is TRBV6-2 or TRBV6-3 and J usage is TRBJ2-4, with 9 bases aligning to TRBD2. V was pared by 6 bases and J by 5 bases, with 8 bases of the junction left unmatched. The germline CDR1 and CDR2 sequences are MNHEY and SVGEGT. This CDR3 is built from 15 residues. In nucleotides, the CDR3 is TGTGCCAGCAGGCCTAAAGCGGGGGGAGAAAACATTCAGTACTTC. Protein: CASRPKAGGENIQYF.